The next 3 T cell receptor beta chains were all read from a single sample in a study of T cell repertoires in aging, cancer and after chemotherapy. Peripheral blood genomic DNA, not sorted cells or RNA, was the template. A mixed TRB-A/B primer pool amplified rearranged TRB by multiplex touch-down PCR. A single record per CDR3 protein comes from TCRdb applying MiXCR to the multiplex PCR reads. The repertoire holds some 1,500 distinct CDR3 sequences, with about 23% as singletons. Sequencing used blood. The origin of the receptors is a human donor with a blood cancer.

The rearrangement uses TRBV11-1 and TRBJ2-1; D is unresolved. Germline assignment: CDR1 SGHAT and CDR2 FQDESV (reference sequence). The germline V and J ends were trimmed by 3 bases and 5 bases, with 8 bases remaining between them. The CDR3 is 13 amino acids. Here the CDR3 DNA reads TGTGCCAGCAGCTTGGGCAGAGACAATGAGCAGTTCTTC. Its translation is CASSLGRDNEQFF.

This clonotype rates as medium-sized. The chain uses TRBV7-2 and TRBJ2-5; no clear D. Trimming pared 7 bases from V and 5 bases from J, leaving 14 bases between. Looked up from germline, CDR1 is SGHTA and CDR2 is FQGNSA. The CDR3 loop spans 13 amino acids. In DNA, the CDR3 is TGTGCCAGCACCGCACCCTTGGGGGAGACCCAGTACTTC. Amino acids: CASTAPLGETQYF.

By frequency in the sample, this clonotype is medium-sized. The gene calls are TRBV10-3 and TRBJ2-7, with a possible D match to TRBD2 (6 bases). Germline-derived CDR1 and CDR2 are ENHRY and SYGVKD. The CDR3 runs 13 residues. V lost 10 bases and J lost 3, with 16 bases in between. The CDR3 sequence is CATASAGYYEQYV. The CDR3, as DNA: TGTGCCACGGCAAGTGCGGGGTACTACGAGCAGTACGTC.